This paragraph reports one TCR beta chain. Antigen specificity is unknown. In germline, CDR1 is SGHTA, CDR2 FQGNSA. Trimming at V came to 1 base and at J to 4 bases, leaving 5 bases not matched to a gene. CDR3 length: 15 residues. This entry comes from a study of T cell responses to AZD1222 COVID-19 vaccine. Sequencing used immunoSEQ multiplex PCR; TCRdb keeps in-frame clones, though not all of them. The sample carries roughly 180,000 clones, around 88% recorded once. Whole-study findings and limits: Females made up more of the donors, who were largely white British, and clonal diversity may have come out too low. Targeting of unmutated variant regions was reportedly seen in nearly half of spike-specific TCRs. No day 14 peak samples; only post-peak repertoires were characterized.

The starting material was peripheral blood, obtained on day 0 of AZD1222 vaccination. This clonotype originated in an adult in good health. The V call is TRBV7-2, the J call TRBJ2-7; 9 nucleotides match TRBD2. The CDR3 nucleotides are TGTGCCAGCAGCTTAGGGGGTAGCGGGGGTTACGAGCAGTACTTC. This codes for CASSLGGSGGYEQYF.